These 3 T cell receptor beta chains share one sample of origin, sequenced in a study of Ad26.COV2.S vaccination and SARS-CoV-2 variants. Treatment described: roughly 18 received Ad26.COV2.S at low or high dose, single or two shots; about 5 received placebo; per-sample allocation not given. Repertoires come from day 63 after the first vaccine or placebo injection. Method: immunoSEQ multiplex PCR; TCRdb's copy keeps in-frame clones and lacks some. The sample includes around 310,000 clones, roughly nine tenths of them seen just once. The sample consisted of peripheral blood, taken in a trial of Ad26.COV2.S vaccine versus placebo. Receptor source: a person between 18 and 60 years old who received the Ad26.COV2.S COVID-19 vaccine or a placebo.

As DNA, the CDR3 is TGTGCCAGTAGTATAGTTGCGACCGTCACAGATACGCAGTATTTT. It yields the protein CASSIVATVTDTQYF. V gene TRBV19 combines with J gene TRBJ2-3, with no clear D. The germline V gene encodes CDR1 LNHDA and CDR2 SQIVND (reference sequence). The ends were cut back, 1 base at V and 2 bases at J, with 10 bases in the middle. The CDR3 spans 15 residues. Together with reference TRBV19 and TRBJ2-3, the CDR3 gives the full variable domain: DGGITQSPKYLFRKEGQNVTLSCEQNLNHDAMYWYRQDPGQGLRLIYYSQIVNDFQKGDIAEGYSVSREKKESFPLTVTSAQKNPTAFYLCASSIVATVTDTQYFGPGTRLTVL.

The gene calls are TRBV9 and TRBJ2-1; possible D gene TRBD2, 5 bases. The CDR3 is 15 residues long. Trimming cost V 4 bases and J 1 base, with 12 bases left between them. Germline V lookup: CDR1 SGDLS, CDR2 YYNGEE. In nucleotides, the CDR3 is TGTGCCAGCAGCCCTTCGGGGAATTCCTACAATGAGCAGTTCTTC. Encoded protein: CASSPSGNSYNEQFF.

The chain carries TRBV5-1 and TRBJ2-3; tentatively, D is TRBD1 or TRBD2 (6 bases each). The germline gives CDR1 SGHRS, CDR2 YFSETQ. V dropped 3 bases and J dropped 0 bases, with 17 bases sitting between them. CDR3 size: 17 residues. The CDR3, as DNA: TGCGCCAGCAGCTCAGGAACTAGGGGGGCTAGCACAGATACGCAGTATTTT. This gives the protein CASSSGTRGASTDTQYF.